The source of this T cell receptor (beta chain) is a study of blood T cell repertoires in COVID-19. Assay used: immunoSEQ multiplex PCR; TCRdb lists only in-frame clones, some missing. This repertoire shows approximately 300,000 clones, 80% to 95% found once; its top ten account for 18%. The CDR3 covers 13 residues. Trimming removed 5 bases from V and 5 bases from J, with 12 bases in between. Participant ages covered about 18 to 100 years across 25 or so US areas. Symptom resolution, clearance, or two negative PCRs marked the recovered donors of Cohort 3. The material sequenced was PBMCs or T cells enriched from blood (not recorded which). This TCR was recovered from a woman aged 25 to 45 who had recovered from COVID-19. The chain is built from TRBV12-3 or TRBV12-4 and TRBJ1-2, with D hard to call. CDR3 DNA sequence: TGTGCCAGCAGTCCAGGCGAGACATATGGCTACACCTTC. Translated: CASSPGETYGYTF.